This T cell receptor (beta chain) comes out of a study of T cells in localized non-small cell lung cancer (TCRdb year 2020). For the wider study: The study analyzed T cell repertoires of roughly 220 early-stage NSCLC patients, comparing tumors and uninvolved tumor-adjacent lungs. Of the NSCLC patients, roughly 130 were male and about a hundred were female, and the mean age was around 66 years. All 250 or so NSCLC patients in the cohort were treatment-naive and had localized lung tumors that were resected.

TCR beta CDR3 regions were sequenced from DNA using the immunoSEQ Assay. In the source study's methods: To compute T cell density, TCR beta template counts were normalized to usable DNA, which was estimated by amplifying housekeeping genes. Richness was estimated using the preseqR package, with extrapolation to 400,000 templates for PBMC samples and to 120,000 templates for tissue samples. Clonality was defined as one minus Pielou's evenness. To identify tissue-enriched TCRs, differential abundance testing was run on productive amino-acid clonotypes with a minimum total count of 5 and an alpha of 0.1. The Jaccard Index and the Morisita Overlap Index were used to measure how much the repertoires overlapped between compartments. GLIPH grouped TCR beta CDR3s together with public tetramer-defined viral CDR3s, and a viral motif had to include at least three viral sequences and show V-gene enrichment. Sourced from immuneACCESS, this table was stored by TCRdb with only in-frame sequences that have V and J called. A share of the clones is absent; for the studies checked, an unresolved V gene accounts for under half, and the remainder has no known explanation. The DNA gave D and trimming, while V, J and clone size come from that table. This sample comprises 6,000 to 7,500 clones, under 65% of them detected only once. The top ten clones comprise around 2.6% of the sample.

To note about this clone: Its antigen target is currently unknown. Base qualities were left out, and no much larger clone turns up one base away.

Reading the germline V gene gives CDR1 SQVTM and CDR2 ANQGSEA. V is pruned by 3 bases and J by 7 bases, leaving 13 bases of the junction without a gene match. Spanning cysteine to phenylalanine, the CDR3 consists of 16 amino acids. Of the read, only the CDR3 DNA is kept; its 48 bases are in frame from base 1. General study outcomes and caveats: Of the top 100 tumor clones, a median of approximately 60 were detected in paired uninvolved adjacent lung; 28 were also among that lung's top 100. Uninvolved tumor-adjacent lung showed the highest T cell clonality, higher than tumor, which suggests more focused antigenic responses in the uninvolved tumor-adjacent lung. Higher blood T cell density associated with longer overall survival, while higher adjacent-lung clonality associated with shorter survival. Since the design was exploratory, TCR variables were selected using unadjusted p-values with no false-discovery rate correction. Because multi-region tumor sequencing was not done, intratumor heterogeneity could not be ruled out.

Sequenced here: lymph node tissue, sampled before any cancer treatment. The source is a female donor aged 60 or older with stage I lung adenocarcinoma. The chain is encoded by TRBV29-1 joined to TRBJ2-1; a stretch of 9 junction bases matches TRBD2. The sequenced DNA: TGCAGCGTTGAGATTGAGGCGGGAGGGGTTGGGAATGAGCAGTTCTTC. Translated, this is CSVEIEAGGVGNEQFF.